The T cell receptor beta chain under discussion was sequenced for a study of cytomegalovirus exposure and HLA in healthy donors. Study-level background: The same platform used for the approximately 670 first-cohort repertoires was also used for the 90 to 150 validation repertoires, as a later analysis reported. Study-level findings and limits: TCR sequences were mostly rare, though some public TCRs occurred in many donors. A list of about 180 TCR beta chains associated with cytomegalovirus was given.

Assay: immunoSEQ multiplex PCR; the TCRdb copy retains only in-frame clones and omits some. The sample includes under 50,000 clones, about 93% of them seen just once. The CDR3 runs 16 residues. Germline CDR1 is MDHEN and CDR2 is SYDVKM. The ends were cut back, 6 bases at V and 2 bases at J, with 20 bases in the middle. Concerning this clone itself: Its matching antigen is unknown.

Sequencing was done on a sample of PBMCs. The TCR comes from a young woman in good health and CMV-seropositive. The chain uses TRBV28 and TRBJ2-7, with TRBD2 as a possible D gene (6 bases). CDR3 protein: CASRRAATAGTYEQYF. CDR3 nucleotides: TGTGCCAGCAGGAGAGCTGCCACAGCGGGCACCTACGAGCAGTACTTC.